One and the same sample provided the 14 T cell receptor beta chains below, sequenced in a study of vaccination and CD4 T cells after COVID-19. Their antigens remain unidentified. Documented treatment: roughly ten-day PBMC culture with coronavirus spike peptide pools or control peptides (ViraFEST assay). Cultured CD4+ T cells had their DNA profiled by the Oncomine TCR Beta short-read assay. Via MiXCR, TCRdb re-called the PCR reads, giving one row per CDR3 protein. This sample has 14,000 to 15,000 distinct CDR3 sequences, with 35% to 50% found just once. Sequencing was done on a sample of CD4+ T cells from blood, cultured in vitro. Receptors originate from a human donor who had recovered from COVID-19.

The J gene is TRBJ1-2, the V gene TRBV6-5, with D possibly TRBD1 on 5 matching bases. The V and J ends lost 3 bases and 9 bases respectively, with 17 bases between them. The CDR3 runs 14 residues. The germline CDR1 and CDR2 sequences are MNHEY and SVGAGI. In DNA form, the CDR3 reads TGTGCCAGCAGTTATTCCCCGGACAAAACACGCTACACCTTC. This gives the protein CASSYSPDKTRYTF.

This clonotype was picked up a small number of times. The chain joins TRBV27 to TRBJ1-5, with D perhaps TRBD1 (5 bases). The CDR3 spans 15 residues. The germline CDR1 and CDR2 sequences are MNHEY and SMNVEV (reference sequence). Trimming took 7 bases from V and 3 from J, leaving 16 bases between them. CDR3 sequence reads: CASKGQPWANQPQHF. For the CDR3, the DNA is TGTGCCAGCAAGGGGCAGCCATGGGCCAATCAGCCCCAGCATTTT.

The chain links TRBV5-6 to TRBJ2-5; D uncertain. Germline V gene lookup returns CDR1 SGHDT and CDR2 YYEEEE. The ends were cut back, 4 bases at V and 2 bases at J, with 12 bases in the middle. The CDR3 loop spans 14 amino acids. The CDR3 spells CASSVGPRQETQYF. The DNA for the CDR3 is TGTGCCAGCAGCGTCGGACCTAGGCAAGAGACCCAGTACTTC.

There are a few counts of this clonotype. CDR3 residues: CSAVDLDRANYGYTF. CDR3 coding DNA: TGCAGTGCGGTAGACCTTGACAGGGCCAACTATGGCTACACCTTC. V usage is TRBV20-1 and J usage is TRBJ1-2; the match to TRBD1 covers 7 bases. The J segment lost 2 bases and the V segment lost 6 bases, leaving 12 bases of the junction unmatched. CDR3 length: 15 amino acids. Per germline, CDR1 DFQATT and CDR2 SNEGSKA (reference sequence).

This clonotype was counted only a few times. The chain couples TRBV20-1 to TRBJ1-3; D unresolved. Germline CDR1 and CDR2: DFQATT and SNEGSKA (reference sequence). With 5 bases removed from V and 7 bases from J, the gap between germline ends came to 15 bases. The CDR3 is 13 amino acids. The CDR3 reads CSAAGPLWNTIYF. CDR3 nucleotide sequence: TGCAGTGCTGCCGGGCCCCTATGGAACACCATATATTTT.

The rearrangement uses TRBV18 and TRBJ1-1, with unresolved D. Germline V lookup: CDR1 KGHSH, CDR2 LQKENI. The ends were cut back, 2 bases at V and 1 base at J, with 8 bases in the middle. This CDR3 is 14 amino acids long. The CDR3 region has the DNA TGTGCCAGCTCACCATTAACCGAGAACACTGAAGCTTTCTTT. Protein product: CASSPLTENTEAFF.

The chain links TRBV29-1 to TRBJ1-2; D remains ambiguous. The V end was cut by 2 bases, the J end by 9 bases, with 7 bases between. Germline CDR1 is SQVTM and CDR2 is ANQGSEA. This CDR3 is built from 10 residues. In DNA form, the CDR3 reads TGCAGCGTTGAACCAGGAAGCTACACCTTC. Its protein is CSVEPGSYTF. The entire variable domain, with the rest obtained from reference TRBV29-1 and TRBJ1-2, is as follows: SAVISQKPSRDICQRGTSLTIQCQVDSQVTMMFWYRQQPGQSLTLIATANQGSEATYESGFVIDKFPISRPNLTFSTLTVSNMSPEDSSIYLCSVEPGSYTFGSGTRLTVV.

This clonotype was counted a few times. The V call is TRBV11-2, the J call TRBJ1-5; TRBD1 agrees at 9 bases. V lost 5 bases to trimming and J lost 6 bases; unmatched junction nucleotides: 5. The CDR3 has 14 residues. Germline V gene sequence: CDR1 SGHAT, CDR2 FQNNGV. CDR3 nucleotides: TGTGCCAGCAGCCCCACAGGGGGCGGTCAGCCCCAGCATTTT. As protein: CASSPTGGGQPQHF.

The V and J genes are TRBV27 and TRBJ1-3; no definite D call. This CDR3 spans 14 amino acids. The germline V and J ends were trimmed by 3 bases and 0 bases, with 6 bases remaining between them. Germline-derived CDR1 and CDR2 are MNHEY and SMNVEV (reference sequence). The CDR3 loop is CASSFNFSGNTIYF. The DNA for the CDR3 is TGTGCCAGCAGTTTTAACTTCTCTGGAAACACCATATATTTT.

V gene TRBV4-2 combines with J gene TRBJ2-1, with D unresolved. This CDR3 has 15 residues. Trimming cost V 4 bases and J 5 bases, with 15 bases left between them. CDR1 and CDR2 from the germline V gene are LGHNA and YNFKEQ. CDR3 region: CASSRGPDGDNEQFF. CDR3 sequence (DNA): TGTGCCAGCAGCCGTGGGCCGGACGGCGACAATGAGCAGTTCTTC.

V usage is TRBV10-3 and J usage is TRBJ2-3; possible D gene TRBD2, 6 bases. With 10 bases removed from V and 4 bases from J, the gap between germline ends came to 15 bases. The CDR3 is 13 residues long. The V gene's germline CDR1 is ENHRY and CDR2 SYGVKD. The CDR3 here is CATGYGSADTQYF. The CDR3, as DNA: TGTGCCACGGGATACGGGAGCGCAGATACGCAGTATTTT.

The V call is TRBV18, the J call TRBJ2-1; 10 nucleotides match TRBD1. This CDR3 is built from 17 residues. V shed 3 bases and J 3 bases; nucleotides not matched to a gene: 8. Germline CDR1 reads KGHSH; CDR2 reads LQKENI. The CDR3: CASSPPIGTGVYNEQFF. CDR3 DNA sequence: TGTGCCAGCTCACCCCCAATAGGGACAGGGGTCTACAATGAGCAGTTCTTC.

The chain has TRBV5-6 and TRBJ1-2; no clear D. The V gene lost 3 bases and the J gene lost 6 bases, with 6 bases spanning the gap. Germline CDR1 is SGHDT and CDR2 is YYEEEE. CDR3 size: 11 residues. CDR3 in DNA: TGTGCCAGCAGCTCTTATAATGGCTACACCTTC. It translates to CASSSYNGYTF.

Concerning this clonotype itself: No conserved phenylalanine or tryptophan is present at the end of the CDR3, so a read error is the likely explanation. As DNA, the CDR3 is TGTGCCAGCAGTTACTCGACCGGGGAGCTGTTTTAT. The encoded protein is CASSYSTGELFY. The chain is built from TRBV6-5 and TRBJ2-2; D unresolved. The germline V gene encodes CDR1 MNHEY and CDR2 SVGAGI. The CDR3 contains 12 residues. Trimming left V 0 bases short and J 5 bases short, with 1 base between.